The clone carrying this T cell receptor beta chain was seen at least ten times. TCRdb fed the RACE reads into MiXCR, producing one record per CDR3 protein. Found here are 190,000 or so distinct CDR3 sequences, under 30% of them singletons; the top ten hold about 2.5%. The CDR3 loop spans 10 amino acids. The V and J ends lost 8 bases and 5 bases respectively, with 4 bases between them. Germline CDR1 is MDHEN and CDR2 is SYDVKM. These data originate in a study of human T cells and chemical hapten exposure. This sample's time point: patch test 3, about 24 weeks after DPC sensitization. Noted treatment: therapeutic diphenylcyclopropenone sensitization with weekly scalp DPC. Blood sampling occurred before each patch-test application.

This TCR derives from a middle-aged woman with alopecia areata. Some clones in this sample may be carry-over from other donors' samples. The chain recombines TRBV28 with TRBJ2-1; D is uncertain. The sequences come from whole blood, collected in connection with sensitization to the hapten diphenylcyclopropenone (DPC). The CDR3 loop reads CASGNNEQFF. The CDR3 region has the DNA TGTGCCAGCGGGAACAATGAGCAGTTCTTC.